These 31 T cell receptor beta chains share one sample of origin, sequenced in a study of shared clonotypes between healthy human individuals. Assay used: immunoSEQ multiplex PCR; TCRdb lists only in-frame clones, some missing. This sample has roughly 2,500,000 clones, with over 85% found just once. The material sequenced was naive CD4+ T cells from PBMCs. Regarding subset: CD45RA+ positively selected. The receptors originated from a man between 18 and 29 years old in good health. Some clones in this sample may be carry-over from other donors' samples.

J is TRBJ2-7 and V is TRBV6-6, with D possibly TRBD2 on 6 matching bases. Trimming left V 2 bases short and J 0 bases short, with 14 bases between. CDR1 is MNHNY and CDR2 is SVGAGI in the germline V gene (reference sequence). This CDR3 is 16 amino acids long. The CDR3 loop is CASSYVAGTSSYEQYF. The CDR3 DNA follows: TGTGCCAGCAGTTACGTGGCGGGGACCAGCTCCTACGAGCAGTACTTC.

V and J are TRBV7-3 and TRBJ2-3; the match to TRBD2 covers 7 bases. The CDR3 spans 18 residues. J lost 2 bases, V lost 5 bases, and 16 bases had no gene match. CDR1 is SGHTA, CDR2 FQGTGA, per germline. CDR3 coding DNA: TGTGCCAGCAGCCCTCTACCGTCTAGCGGACTTTACACAGATACGCAGTATTTT. Its protein product is CASSPLPSSGLYTDTQYF.

The CDR3 is CASSPPQGLPTEAFF. CDR3 coding DNA: TGTGCCAGCTCACCACCCCAGGGACTTCCCACTGAAGCTTTCTTT. The V gene is TRBV18, the J gene TRBJ1-1, with a weak D call TRBD1 (5 bases). V lost 0 bases, J lost 4 bases, and 12 bases lay in between. The CDR3 extends over 15 amino acids. The germline V gene has CDR1 KGHSH and CDR2 LQKENI.

This chain joins TRBV10-3 and TRBJ2-7; D perhaps matches TRBD2 (6 bases). CDR1 ENHRY and CDR2 SYGVKD come from the germline V gene. V lost 0 bases, J lost 2 bases, and 17 bases lay in between. This CDR3 region has 17 residues. The CDR3 protein is CAISESKASALPYEQYF. In DNA form, the CDR3 reads TGTGCCATCAGTGAGTCAAAGGCTAGCGCATTACCCTACGAGCAGTACTTC.

The chain links TRBV15 to TRBJ1-1, with 7 bases that match TRBD1. After removal of 1 base from V and 5 bases from J, the junction contained 10 bases not matched to a gene. The CDR3 contains 16 residues. Germline V lookup: CDR1 LNHNV, CDR2 YYDKDF (reference sequence). The CDR3, as DNA: TGTGCCACCAGCAGAGGCGACAGGGCCCGGGGGACTGAAGCTTTCTTT. It codes for CATSRGDRARGTEAFF.

The chain joins TRBV7-2 to TRBJ2-7; TRBD1 matches at 8 bases. The germline CDR1 and CDR2 sequences are SGHTA and FQGNSA. CDR3 length: 12 amino acids. Trimming took 4 bases from V and 5 from J; bases not matched to a gene: 1. The CDR3 sequence: CASSSTGDEQYF. CDR3 bases: TGTGCCAGCAGCTCGACAGGGGACGAGCAGTACTTC.

This sequence joins TRBV28 and TRBJ1-4; the D is unclear. V gave up 5 bases and J gave up 5 bases, with 3 bases separating them. Germline CDR1 is MDHEN and CDR2 is SYDVKM. This CDR3 is built from 11 residues. CDR3 region: CASSENEKLFF. The CDR3 coding sequence is TGTGCCAGCAGTGAGAATGAAAAACTGTTTTTT.

V usage is TRBV7-3 and J usage is TRBJ2-1, with 14 nucleotides matching TRBD2. Germline V gene data show CDR1 as SGHTA and CDR2 as FQGTGA. V lost 1 base to trimming and J lost 12 bases; unmatched junction nucleotides: 8. The CDR3 contains 16 residues. CDR3 coding DNA: TGTGCCAGCAGCTTAAAAGGACTAGCGGGAGGCGGGGTGCAGTTCTTC. Protein sequence: CASSLKGLAGGGVQFF.

CDR3 sequence (DNA): TGTGCCAGCAGCATCCTGGCCAGGACTAGCGGTCTGTCGAACACCGGGGAGCTGTTTTTT. Encoded protein: CASSILARTSGLSNTGELFF. This sequence joins TRBV9 and TRBJ2-2; 10 nucleotides agree with TRBD2. The CDR3 is made up of 20 amino acids. Trimming took 4 bases from V and 0 from J; bases not matched to a gene: 15. Germline loops: CDR1 SGDLS, CDR2 YYNGEE.

The V call is TRBV5-4, the J call TRBJ1-2; D perhaps matches TRBD1 (5 bases). Germline CDR1 and CDR2: SGHNT and YYREEE (reference sequence). This CDR3 is built from 14 residues. V lost 5 bases and J 8 bases, leaving 19 bases between the germline ends. The CDR3 sequence is CASSTTYHQGGYTF. In nucleotides, the CDR3 is TGTGCCAGCAGTACGACGTACCATCAGGGAGGCTACACCTTC.

The chain uses TRBV11-1 and TRBJ1-5; 7 bases fit TRBD1. CDR1 is SGHAT and CDR2 is FQDESV in the germline V gene (reference sequence). V shed 1 base, J shed 5 bases, and the junction held 2 bases outside the gene matches. The CDR3 is 14 amino acids. The CDR3 loop reads CASSLERGHQPQHF. CDR3 coding DNA: TGTGCCAGCAGCTTAGAGAGGGGGCATCAGCCCCAGCATTTT.

The chain is built from TRBV5-8 and TRBJ1-1, with D possibly being TRBD1 (5 bases). The V end was cut by 7 bases, the J end by 2 bases, with 21 bases between. Germline V gene sequence: CDR1 SGHTS, CDR2 YDEGEE. The CDR3 length is 16 residues. DNA for the CDR3: TGTGCCAGCGATCCGCGGGACGGGGCACTTAACACTGAAGCTTTCTTT. Translating it yields CASDPRDGALNTEAFF.

In the case of this clone: This CDR3 is also generated by other DNA sequences in the sample. The chain is built from TRBV10-3 and TRBJ1-1; maybe TRBD1 (5 bases). The V end lost 2 bases, the J end lost 4 bases, and 8 bases lay between the germline ends. This CDR3 has 13 residues. CDR1 is ENHRY and CDR2 is SYGVKD in the germline V gene. CDR3 amino acids: CAISEQGVTEAFF. CDR3 sequence (DNA): TGTGCCATCAGTGAGCAGGGCGTCACTGAAGCTTTCTTT.

The V and J genes are TRBV11-3 and TRBJ2-1; 10 positions agree with TRBD2. This CDR3 contains 15 residues. Trimming at V came to 3 bases and at J to 7 bases, leaving 6 bases not matched to a gene. The germline gives CDR1 SGHNT, CDR2 YENEEA. CDR3 amino acids: CASSFNLAGENEQFF. DNA of the CDR3: TGTGCCAGCAGCTTCAACCTAGCGGGAGAGAATGAGCAGTTCTTC.

This rearrangement joins TRBV19 to TRBJ2-6, with TRBD1 as a possible D gene (6 bases). Trimming pared 7 bases from V and 2 bases from J, leaving 18 bases between. The CDR3 extends over 17 amino acids. In germline, CDR1 is LNHDA, CDR2 SQIVND (reference sequence). CDR3 coding DNA: TGTGCCAGTACCCACCCCCCCACAGGGCCTGGGGCCAACGTCCTGACTTTC. It codes for CASTHPPTGPGANVLTF.

The chain links TRBV7-8 to TRBJ1-2; no clear D gene. The germline gives CDR1 SGHVS, CDR2 FQNEAQ. Trimming took off 7 bases at V and 6 bases at J, with 21 bases between the two ends. The CDR3 extends over 15 amino acids. CDR3 amino acids: CASNPGLGQEDGYTF. CDR3 sequence (DNA): TGTGCCAGCAACCCGGGTCTAGGGCAGGAAGATGGCTACACCTTC.

The V gene is TRBV5-1, the J gene TRBJ2-3; D could derive from TRBD1 or TRBD2 (5 bases each). Trimming stripped 0 bases from V and 8 bases from J, with 13 bases between. The germline V gene has CDR1 SGHRS and CDR2 YFSETQ. This CDR3 spans 14 amino acids. CDR3 bases: TGCGCCAGCAGCTTGGTCGGGGAGAGGGGTACGCAGTATTTT. Its protein product is CASSLVGERGTQYF.

The chain recombines TRBV6-9 with TRBJ2-7; 10 positions agree with TRBD2. With V trimmed by 2 bases and J by 3 bases, 13 bases remained unmatched. The CDR3 has 18 amino acids. Germline lookup yields CDR1 MNHGY and CDR2 SVAAGI. The CDR3 reads CASSYRRTSGGINYEQYF. CDR3 DNA: TGTGCCAGCAGTTATAGGAGGACTAGCGGAGGGATCAACTACGAGCAGTACTTC.

V usage is TRBV28 and J usage is TRBJ1-1; D may be TRBD1 (6 bases). The CDR3 consists of 15 residues. The V gene lost 7 bases and the J gene lost 4 bases, with 19 bases spanning the gap. Germline CDR1 reads MDHEN; CDR2 reads SYDVKM. CDR3 sequence: CASTTGGQLSTEAFF. CDR3 nucleotides: TGTGCCAGCACCACTGGAGGACAGTTAAGCACTGAAGCTTTCTTT.

This clone was recorded once. This rearrangement joins TRBV27 to TRBJ2-5; possible D gene TRBD1, 5 bases. This CDR3 has 16 amino acids. Trimming removed 2 bases at V and 1 base at J, with 14 bases between. Looked up from germline, CDR1 is MNHEY and CDR2 is SMNVEV (reference sequence). CDR3 sequence (DNA): TGTGCCAGCAGTTTACCCCTTCGACAGTTCCAAGAGACCCAGTACTTC. Amino acids: CASSLPLRQFQETQYF.

V gene TRBV27 combines with J gene TRBJ1-4, with D perhaps TRBD1 (5 bases). V was cut by 7 bases and J by 8 bases, with 17 bases left in between. Looked up from germline, CDR1 is MNHEY and CDR2 is SMNVEV (reference sequence). The CDR3 covers 14 residues. CDR3 sequence: CASTSQGKGEKLFF. CDR3 sequence (DNA): TGTGCCAGCACCTCACAAGGGAAGGGGGAAAAACTGTTTTTT.

V and J are TRBV6-1 and TRBJ2-7, with no clear D. The CDR3 is 14 amino acids. Germline lookup yields CDR1 MNHNS and CDR2 SASEGT. The germline V and J ends were trimmed by 2 bases and 5 bases, with 13 bases remaining between them. The CDR3 bases are TGTGCCAGCAGTGAAATTTGGGGTTACAACGAGCAGTACTTC. Protein: CASSEIWGYNEQYF.

The V and J genes are TRBV5-1 and TRBJ2-7; 10 bases map to TRBD2. Germline V CDR1 and CDR2: SGHRS, YFSETQ. V was clipped by 6 bases and J by 1 base; unmatched bases: 7. This CDR3 contains 15 residues. The CDR3 bases are TGCGCCAGCACCTACGGACTAGCGGAGTCCTACGAGCAGTACTTC. As protein: CASTYGLAESYEQYF.

DNA for the CDR3: TGTGCCAGCTCACCAGGGACCCAGCGGCCCCTACAAGAGACCCAGTACTTC. This gives the protein CASSPGTQRPLQETQYF. This chain joins TRBV18 and TRBJ2-5, with D perhaps assigned TRBD1 or TRBD2 (5 bases each). Germline V gives CDR1 KGHSH, CDR2 LQKENI. Trimming took 2 bases from V and 2 from J, leaving 18 bases between them. The CDR3 totals 17 residues.

This chain links TRBV6-5 with TRBJ2-7; perhaps TRBD1 as D (5 bases). Germline values: CDR1 MNHEY, CDR2 SVGAGI. This CDR3 spans 16 amino acids. V gave up 0 bases and J gave up 0 bases, with 12 bases separating them. The CDR3 DNA sequence: TGTGCCAGCAGTTACTCGAACAGGAGATACTCCTACGAGCAGTACTTC. Its translation is CASSYSNRRYSYEQYF.

The chain employs TRBV5-8 and TRBJ2-1, with 8 bases lining up with TRBD2. The V gene end was trimmed by 4 bases and the J gene end by 0 bases; junction bases not matched to a gene: 6. This CDR3 spans 16 amino acids. From germline, CDR1 is SGHTS and CDR2 YDEGEE. CDR3 sequence: CASSGLAPSSYNEQFF. The CDR3 nucleotides read TGTGCCAGCAGCGGACTAGCTCCCAGCTCCTACAATGAGCAGTTCTTC.

This clone was picked up a small number of times. V gene TRBV28 combines with J gene TRBJ1-2; D gene unclear. The germline gives CDR1 MDHEN, CDR2 SYDVKM. There are 15 residues in the CDR3. V lost 4 bases and J lost 8, with 20 bases in between. The CDR3 sequence is CASSSQSTSTGGYTF. DNA for the CDR3: TGTGCCAGCAGTTCCCAATCGACCTCGACGGGGGGCTACACCTTC.

CDR3 loop: CASHFGGRGTGELFF. CDR3 in DNA: TGTGCCAGCCATTTTGGAGGAAGAGGTACCGGGGAGCTGTTTTTT. The J gene is TRBJ2-2, the V gene TRBV27; TRBD2 might be the D (5 bases). Germline V gene sequence: CDR1 MNHEY, CDR2 SMNVEV (reference sequence). The CDR3 runs 15 residues. V lost 8 bases, J lost 5 bases, and 18 bases lay in between.

The rearrangement uses TRBV9 and TRBJ1-6; D perhaps matches TRBD1 (6 bases). Trimming took off 4 bases at V and 8 bases at J, with 19 bases between the two ends. The CDR3 totals 16 residues. Germline CDR1 reads SGDLS; CDR2 reads YYNGEE. CDR3 coding DNA: TGTGCCAGCAGCACCCGACGGGGGCAACCGGATTCACCCCTCCACTTT. This codes for CASSTRRGQPDSPLHF.

V gene TRBV6-5 combines with J gene TRBJ2-5; D is possibly TRBD1 or TRBD2 (5 bases each). Between the trimmed V and J ends, which lost 4 bases and 11 bases, there was a span of 17 bases. The CDR3 totals 13 residues. Germline V gives CDR1 MNHEY, CDR2 SVGAGI. CDR3: CASSFRAEGEQYF. As DNA, the CDR3 is TGTGCCAGCAGTTTCAGGGCAGAAGGGGAGCAGTACTTC.

The chain combines TRBV9 with TRBJ1-2; D unclear. CDR3 length equals 14 residues. The V end was cut by 2 bases, the J end by 5 bases, with 13 bases between. Per germline, CDR1 SGDLS and CDR2 YYNGEE. CDR3 residues: CASSVGGPMYGYTF. The DNA for the CDR3 is TGTGCCAGCAGCGTTGGCGGCCCAATGTATGGCTACACCTTC.